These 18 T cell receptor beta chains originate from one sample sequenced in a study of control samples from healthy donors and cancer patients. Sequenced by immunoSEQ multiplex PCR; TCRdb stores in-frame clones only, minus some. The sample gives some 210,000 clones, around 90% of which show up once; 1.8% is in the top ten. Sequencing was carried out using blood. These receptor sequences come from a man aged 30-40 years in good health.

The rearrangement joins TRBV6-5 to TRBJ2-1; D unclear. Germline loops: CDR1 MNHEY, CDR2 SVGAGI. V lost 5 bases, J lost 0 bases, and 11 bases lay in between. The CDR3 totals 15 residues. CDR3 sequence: CASSPAVSSYNEQFF. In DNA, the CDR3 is TGTGCCAGCAGTCCCGCGGTAAGCTCCTACAATGAGCAGTTCTTC.

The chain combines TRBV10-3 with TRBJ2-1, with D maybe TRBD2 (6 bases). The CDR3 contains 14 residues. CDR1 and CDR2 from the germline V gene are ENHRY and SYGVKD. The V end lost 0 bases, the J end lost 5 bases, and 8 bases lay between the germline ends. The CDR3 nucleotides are TGTGCCATCAGTGAGTCTTGGGGGGACAATGAGCAGTTCTTC. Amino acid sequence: CAISESWGDNEQFF.

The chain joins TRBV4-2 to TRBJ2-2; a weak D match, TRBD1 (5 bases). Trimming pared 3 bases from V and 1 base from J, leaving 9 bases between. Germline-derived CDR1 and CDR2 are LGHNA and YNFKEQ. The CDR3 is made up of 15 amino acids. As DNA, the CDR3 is TGTGCCAGCAGCCAGGACAAGCAGAACACCGGGGAGCTGTTTTTT. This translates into CASSQDKQNTGELFF.

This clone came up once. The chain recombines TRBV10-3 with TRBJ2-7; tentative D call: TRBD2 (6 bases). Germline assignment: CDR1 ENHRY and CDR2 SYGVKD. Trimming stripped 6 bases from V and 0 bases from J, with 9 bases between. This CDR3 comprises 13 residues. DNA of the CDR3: TGTGCCATCAGCGTACTAGCCTCCTACGAGCAGTACTTC. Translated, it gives CAISVLASYEQYF.

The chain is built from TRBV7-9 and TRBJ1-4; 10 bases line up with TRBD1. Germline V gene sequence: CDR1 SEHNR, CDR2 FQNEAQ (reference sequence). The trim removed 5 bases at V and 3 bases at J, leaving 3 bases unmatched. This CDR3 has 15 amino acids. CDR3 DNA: TGTGCCAGCAGCACTGGACAGGGGGCTAATGAAAAACTGTTTTTT. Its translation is CASSTGQGANEKLFF.

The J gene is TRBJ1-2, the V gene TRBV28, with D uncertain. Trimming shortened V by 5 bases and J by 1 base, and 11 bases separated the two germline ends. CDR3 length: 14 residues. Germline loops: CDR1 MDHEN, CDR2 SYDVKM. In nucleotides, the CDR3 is TGTGCCAGCAGTCCCCGCAGACATAACTATGGCTACACCTTC. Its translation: CASSPRRHNYGYTF.

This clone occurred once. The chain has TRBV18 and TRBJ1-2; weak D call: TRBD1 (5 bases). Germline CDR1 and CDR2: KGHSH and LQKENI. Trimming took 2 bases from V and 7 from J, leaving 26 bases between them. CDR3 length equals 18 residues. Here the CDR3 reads CASSPTHQLRGKGGGYTF. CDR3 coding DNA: TGTGCCAGCTCACCAACCCACCAACTAAGGGGAAAAGGCGGTGGCTACACCTTC.

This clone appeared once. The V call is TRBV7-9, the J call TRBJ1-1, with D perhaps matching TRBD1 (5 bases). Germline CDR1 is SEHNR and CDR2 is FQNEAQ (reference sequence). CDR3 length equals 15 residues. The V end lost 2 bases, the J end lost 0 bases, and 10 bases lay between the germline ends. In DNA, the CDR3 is TGTGCCAGCAGCTTAAGTGAACAGGTGAACACTGAAGCTTTCTTT. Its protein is CASSLSEQVNTEAFF. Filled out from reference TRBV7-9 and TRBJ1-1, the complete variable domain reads DTGVSQNPRHKITKRGQNVTFRCDPISEHNRLYWYRQTLGQGPEFLTYFQNEAQLEKSRLLSDRFSAERPKGSFSTLEIQRTEQGDSAMYLCASSLSEQVNTEAFFGQGTRLTVV.

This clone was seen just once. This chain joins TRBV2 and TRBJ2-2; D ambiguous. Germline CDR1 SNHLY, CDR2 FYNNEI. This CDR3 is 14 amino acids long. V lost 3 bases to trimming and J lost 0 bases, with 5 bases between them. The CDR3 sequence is CASSESSNTGELFF. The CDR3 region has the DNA TGTGCCAGCAGTGAGTCCTCGAACACCGGGGAGCTGTTTTTT.

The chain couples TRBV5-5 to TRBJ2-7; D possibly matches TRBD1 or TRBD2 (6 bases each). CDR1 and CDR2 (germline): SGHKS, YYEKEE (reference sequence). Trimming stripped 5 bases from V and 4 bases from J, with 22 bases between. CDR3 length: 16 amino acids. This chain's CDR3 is CASRVRPGAESYEQYF. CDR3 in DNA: TGTGCCAGCAGAGTTCGGCCGGGGGCGGAATCTTACGAGCAGTACTTC.

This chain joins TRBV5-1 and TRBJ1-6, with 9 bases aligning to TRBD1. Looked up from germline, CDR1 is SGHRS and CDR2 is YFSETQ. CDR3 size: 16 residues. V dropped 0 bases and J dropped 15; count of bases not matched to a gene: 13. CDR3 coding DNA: TGCGCCAGCAGCTTGGCGGGGGGACAGGGAACTTCTCTCCTCCACTTT. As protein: CASSLAGGQGTSLLHF.

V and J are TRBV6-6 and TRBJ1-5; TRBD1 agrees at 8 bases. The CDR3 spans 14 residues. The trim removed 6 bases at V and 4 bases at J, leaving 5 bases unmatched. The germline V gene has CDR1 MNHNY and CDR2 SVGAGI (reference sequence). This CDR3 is CASSGQGGNQPQHF. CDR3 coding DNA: TGTGCCAGCAGCGGACAGGGAGGAAATCAGCCCCAGCATTTT.

The CDR3 reads CASSLTVGNIQYF. The DNA of the CDR3 is TGTGCCAGCAGTTTAACCGTTGGGAACATTCAGTACTTC. The chain couples TRBV12-3 or TRBV12-4 to TRBJ2-4; D ambiguous. Trimming removed 2 bases from V and 7 bases from J, with 9 bases in between. CDR3 length equals 13 residues.

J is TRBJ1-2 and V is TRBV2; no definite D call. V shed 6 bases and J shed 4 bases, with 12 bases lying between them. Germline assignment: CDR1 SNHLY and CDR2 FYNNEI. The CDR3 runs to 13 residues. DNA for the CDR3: TGTGCCAGCAGCCCTGACACAAGCTATGGCTACACCTTC. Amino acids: CASSPDTSYGYTF.

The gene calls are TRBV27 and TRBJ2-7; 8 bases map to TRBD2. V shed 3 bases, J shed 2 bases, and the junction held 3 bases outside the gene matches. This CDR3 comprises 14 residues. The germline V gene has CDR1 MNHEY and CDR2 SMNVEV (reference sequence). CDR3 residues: CASSFVAGTYEQYF. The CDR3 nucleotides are TGTGCCAGCAGTTTTGTAGCGGGAACCTACGAGCAGTACTTC.

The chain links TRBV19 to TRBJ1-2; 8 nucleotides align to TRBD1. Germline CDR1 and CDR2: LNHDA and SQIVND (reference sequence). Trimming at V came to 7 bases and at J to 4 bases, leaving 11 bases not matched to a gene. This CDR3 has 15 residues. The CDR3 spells CASTRARGLGYGYTF. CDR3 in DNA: TGTGCCAGTACGAGGGCCAGGGGGCTTGGCTATGGCTACACCTTC.

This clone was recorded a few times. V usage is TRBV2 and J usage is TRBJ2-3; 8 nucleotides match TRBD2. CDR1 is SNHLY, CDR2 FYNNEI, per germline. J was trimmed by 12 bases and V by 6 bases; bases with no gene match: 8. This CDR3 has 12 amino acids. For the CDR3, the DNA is TGTGCCAGCAGGGGTACTAGCGGAAGACAGTATTTT. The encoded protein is CASRGTSGRQYF.

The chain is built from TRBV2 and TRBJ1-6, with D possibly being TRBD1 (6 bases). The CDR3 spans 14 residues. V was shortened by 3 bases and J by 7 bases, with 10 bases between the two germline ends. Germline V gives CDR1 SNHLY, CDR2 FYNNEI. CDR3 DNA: TGTGCCAGCAGTGACCAGGGGCAGAATTCACCCCTCCACTTT. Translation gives CASSDQGQNSPLHF.